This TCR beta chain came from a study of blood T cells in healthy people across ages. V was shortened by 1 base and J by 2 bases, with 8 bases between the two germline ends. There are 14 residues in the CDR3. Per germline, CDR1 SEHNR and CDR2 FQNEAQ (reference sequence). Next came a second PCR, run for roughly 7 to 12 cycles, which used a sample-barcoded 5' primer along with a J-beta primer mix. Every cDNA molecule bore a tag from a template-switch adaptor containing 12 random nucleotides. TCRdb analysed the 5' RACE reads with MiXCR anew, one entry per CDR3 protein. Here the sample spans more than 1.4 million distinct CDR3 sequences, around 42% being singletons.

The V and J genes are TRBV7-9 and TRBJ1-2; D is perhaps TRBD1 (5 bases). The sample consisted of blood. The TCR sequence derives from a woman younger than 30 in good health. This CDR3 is CASSLGDPNYGYTF. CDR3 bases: TGTGCCAGCAGCTTAGGGGACCCCAACTATGGCTACACCTTC.